The 10 T cell receptor beta chains reported below all come from one sample, sequenced in a study of human thymus T cells. Corrective heart surgery yielded resections, and these provided the thymus tissue. The data were produced by immunoSEQ multiplex PCR, yet TCRdb's version contains in-frame clones alone and is incomplete. Of around 120,000 clones listed, around 94% are singletons. Sequencing used thymus tissue. All receptors come from a boy younger than two with a congenital heart defect but otherwise immunologically healthy.

The table lists this clone with a few counts. The V call is TRBV15, the J call TRBJ1-5; 10 bases are shared with TRBD1. Germline trimming cut 1 base from V and 1 base from J; bases unmatched to any gene: 7. Per the germline V gene, CDR1 is LNHNV and CDR2 is YYDKDF (reference sequence). The CDR3 spans 18 residues. CDR3 sequence reads: CATSRGGQGERSNQPQHF. CDR3 in DNA: TGTGCCACCAGCAGAGGAGGACAGGGGGAGAGGAGCAATCAGCCCCAGCATTTT.

CDR3 residues: CASSPVTGKNQPQHF. CDR3 DNA sequence: TGTGCCAGTAGTCCCGTGACAGGGAAAAATCAGCCCCAGCATTTT. The rearrangement links TRBV19 to TRBJ1-5; 7 bases line up with TRBD1. After removal of 5 bases from V and 4 bases from J, the junction contained 8 bases not matched to a gene. The length of the CDR3 is 15 residues. Germline lookup yields CDR1 LNHDA and CDR2 SQIVND (reference sequence).

The chain carries TRBV5-5 and TRBJ1-3; no reliable D call. CDR1 SGHKS and CDR2 YYEKEE come from the germline V gene (reference sequence). V dropped 0 bases and J dropped 7 bases, with 8 bases sitting between them. There are 13 residues in the CDR3. The CDR3 region has the DNA TGTGCCAGCAGCTTGGTAGGGAGGAACACCATATATTTT. Its protein is CASSLVGRNTIYF.

The DNA of the CDR3 is TGTGCCAGCAGCCACAAACCCCACCCATCCTACGAGCAGTACTTC. Translated, it gives CASSHKPHPSYEQYF. This chain connects TRBV5-4 to TRBJ2-7; D not resolved. V lost 4 bases and J 1 base, leaving 15 bases between the germline ends. In germline, CDR1 is SGHNT, CDR2 YYREEE (reference sequence). This CDR3 has 15 amino acids.

This clone has a single count. The rearrangement uses TRBV4-3 and TRBJ2-1; D might be TRBD2 (6 bases). The CDR3 totals 16 residues. V was clipped by 3 bases and J by 6 bases, with 18 bases between them. CDR1 is LGHNA, CDR2 YSLEER, per germline. The CDR3 region is CASSHNIWRDLNEQFF. The CDR3 DNA follows: TGCGCCAGCAGCCACAATATCTGGCGGGATCTCAATGAGCAGTTCTTC.

V gene TRBV15 combines with J gene TRBJ2-7; D is uncertain. V gave up 0 bases and J gave up 6 bases, with 12 bases separating them. Per the germline V gene, CDR1 is LNHNV and CDR2 is YYDKDF (reference sequence). CDR3 size: 14 residues. The DNA of the CDR3 is TGTGCCACCAGCAGAGACCCTGGAGTCTCCGAGCAGTACTTC. It encodes CATSRDPGVSEQYF. The full variable domain, rest sourced from reference TRBV15 and TRBJ2-7, is DAMVIQNPRYQVTQFGKPVTLSCSQTLNHNVMYWYQQKSSQAPKLLFHYYDKDFNNEADTPDNFQSRRPNTSFCFLDIRSPGLGDTAMYLCATSRDPGVSEQYFGPGTRLTVT.

This sequence joins TRBV4-1 and TRBJ2-5, with D tentatively TRBD2 (6 bases). CDR3 length: 17 residues. Germline CDR1 and CDR2: MGHRA and YSYEKL. V was pared by 3 bases and J by 6 bases, with 23 bases between. The CDR3 DNA follows: TGCGCCAGCAGCCAGGGGCCCATATGGGGGGACCGGCAGACCCAGTACTTC. This codes for CASSQGPIWGDRQTQYF.

The sample holds a few counts of this clone. The CDR3 bases are TGTGCCAGCAGCTTGGACAGGGGGCGTTCACCCCTCCACTTT. Its protein is CASSLDRGRSPLHF. The chain combines TRBV7-8 with TRBJ1-6; TRBD1 matches at 11 bases. The length of the CDR3 is 14 residues. Germline V gene data show CDR1 as SGHVS and CDR2 as FQNEAQ. J lost 9 bases, V lost 3 bases, and 1 base had no gene match.

For the CDR3, the DNA is TGCGCCAGCAGCATGGGAGGGACAAACGGTGAGCAGTTCTTC. Its protein product is CASSMGGTNGEQFF. V usage is TRBV5-1 and J usage is TRBJ2-1; possibly TRBD2 for D (7 bases). The ends were cut back, 4 bases at V and 9 bases at J, with 17 bases in the middle. Germline V CDR1 and CDR2: SGHRS, YFSETQ. This CDR3 region has 14 residues.

This chain joins TRBV6-1 and TRBJ2-7; the D is unclear. CDR3 length: 14 amino acids. From germline, CDR1 is MNHNS and CDR2 SASEGT. Trimming removed 0 bases from V and 2 bases from J, with 8 bases in between. The CDR3 here is CASSEALPAYEQYF. The DNA for the CDR3 is TGTGCCAGCAGTGAAGCGCTTCCTGCCTACGAGCAGTACTTC.